The 21 T cell receptor beta chains in this list originate from one sample, sequenced in a study of vaccination effects on CD4 cells after COVID-19. Method: immunoSEQ multiplex PCR; TCRdb's copy keeps in-frame clones and lacks some. The data hold about 65,000 clones, with 60% to 80% observed a single time. The antigens these receptors bind are not known. The ViraFEST assay expanded antigen-specific CD4+ T cells with viral peptide pools before sequencing. Following an approximately ten-day culture, CD4+ T cells were purified. The study found no prior SARS-CoV-2 infection in the vaccine recipients, who tested negative for nucleocapsid antibodies. Sequences were derived from CD4+ T cells from PBMCs cultured with HCoV-NL63 spike peptides, sampled before COVID-19 vaccination. These receptors were obtained from a human donor who received a COVID-19 vaccine.

This clone was picked up one time. This rearrangement joins TRBV30 to TRBJ2-1; D assignment may be TRBD1 or TRBD2 (5 bases each). Germline CDR1 GTSNPN, CDR2 SVGIG (reference sequence). The CDR3 runs 15 residues. The ends were cut back, 0 bases at V and 9 bases at J, with 18 bases in the middle. CDR3 nucleotides: TGTGCCTGGAGTGTACAAAACTGGGACCGCAGTGAGCAGTTCTTC. This translates into CAWSVQNWDRSEQFF.

The gene calls are TRBV18 and TRBJ2-7, with D unresolved. The length of the CDR3 is 12 residues. Germline CDR1 is KGHSH and CDR2 is LQKENI. V gave up 3 bases and J gave up 3 bases, with 6 bases separating them. CDR3 coding DNA: TGTGCCAGCTCACCTGCGGACTACGAGCAGTACGTC. Its protein product is CASSPADYEQYV.

This CDR3 is CTSSPFSGGPKSSTDTQYF. CDR3 in DNA: TGCACCAGCAGCCCATTTAGCGGGGGGCCGAAATCTAGCACAGATACGCAGTATTTT. V is TRBV1 and J is TRBJ2-3; the D call in the table, TRBD2, was not verified against the DNA. TRBV1 is noted as a pseudogene. The CDR3 loop spans 19 amino acids.

The chain recombines TRBV12-3 or TRBV12-4 with TRBJ1-6; a weak D match, TRBD1 (6 bases). The CDR3 spans 13 residues. The V and J ends lost 1 base and 9 bases respectively, with 7 bases between them. CDR3 residues: CASSLVRGSPLHF. For the CDR3, the DNA is TGTGCCAGCAGTTTAGTCAGGGGTTCACCCCTCCACTTT.

The chain recombines TRBV15 with TRBJ2-5; D is possibly TRBD2 (5 bases). This CDR3 has 13 amino acids. The germline V gene encodes CDR1 LNHNV and CDR2 YYDKDF (reference sequence). Trimming cost V 0 bases and J 10 bases, with 12 bases left between them. This chain's CDR3 is CATSRERTRIQYF. In nucleotides, the CDR3 is TGTGCCACCAGCAGAGAAAGAACTAGGATCCAGTACTTC.

This chain joins TRBV21-1 and TRBJ1-1. TRBV21-1 is noted as a pseudogene. The CDR3 runs to 13 residues. CDR3 amino acids: CASSKRETPEAFF. As DNA, the CDR3 is TGTGCCAGCAGCAAAAGGGAGACCCCTGAAGCTTTCTTT.

The chain recombines TRBV15 with TRBJ1-1, with unresolved D. V lost 0 bases, J lost 4 bases, and 6 bases lay in between. Germline CDR1 is LNHNV and CDR2 is YYDKDF (reference sequence). The CDR3 is made up of 13 amino acids. The CDR3 here is CATSRDLTTEAFF. CDR3 nucleotide sequence: TGTGCCACCAGCAGAGATCTGACCACTGAAGCTTTCTTT.

V gene TRBV28 combines with J gene TRBJ1-1, with 10 bases lining up with TRBD1. The CDR3 totals 15 residues. Germline CDR1 and CDR2: MDHEN and SYDVKM. With 4 bases clipped from V and 2 bases from J, the junction kept 4 bases outside the gene matches. The CDR3 is CASSSGTGVNTEAFF. DNA of the CDR3: TGTGCCAGCAGTTCCGGGACAGGGGTAAACACTGAAGCTTTCTTT.

This clone has just a few counts. V is TRBV19 and J is TRBJ1-3; D remains ambiguous. Germline CDR1 is LNHDA and CDR2 is SQIVND (reference sequence). V gave up 1 base and J gave up 0 bases, with 16 bases separating them. CDR3 size: 18 residues. The CDR3: CASSIGRPGRVSGNTIYF. DNA for the CDR3: TGTGCCAGTAGTATAGGCCGACCCGGAAGGGTCTCTGGAAACACCATATATTTT.

The genes are TRBV6-7 and TRBJ1-5; D call uncertain. TRBV6-7 counts as an open reading frame of uncertain function. Between the trimmed V and J ends, which lost 4 bases and 7 bases, there was a span of 8 bases. The length of the CDR3 is 12 residues. The CDR3 protein is CASSCHGQPQHF. CDR3 bases: TGTGCCAGCAGTTGCCACGGACAGCCCCAGCATTTT.

The CDR3 region is CASSQSQQNTEAFF. As DNA, the CDR3 is TGTGCCAGCAGCCAATCTCAGCAGAACACTGAAGCTTTCTTT. V usage is TRBV3-1 (or the pseudogene TRBV3-2) and J usage is TRBJ1-1, with D unresolved. Trimming cost V 2 bases and J 1 base, with 8 bases left between them. The length of the CDR3 is 14 residues. Germline V gene data show CDR1 as LGHDT and CDR2 as YNNKEL (reference sequence).

This chain joins TRBV19 and TRBJ1-1; maybe TRBD1 (5 bases). Trimming shortened V by 4 bases and J by 5 bases, and 14 bases separated the two germline ends. The CDR3 runs 14 residues. CDR1 and CDR2 from the germline V gene are LNHDA and SQIVND (reference sequence). The DNA for the CDR3 is TGTGCCAGTAGTAGGGAGGGGAAGGGAACTGAAGCTTTCTTT. The encoded protein is CASSREGKGTEAFF.

This sequence joins TRBV5-1 and TRBJ2-5, with 8 bases that match TRBD2. The junction had 6 bases not matched to a gene; V was cut back by 0 bases and J by 2 bases. CDR3 length equals 16 residues. Germline CDR1 SGHRS, CDR2 YFSETQ. CDR3 loop: CASSLVLAGFQETQYF. CDR3 in DNA: TGCGCCAGCAGCTTGGTTCTAGCGGGTTTTCAAGAGACCCAGTACTTC.

This rearrangement joins TRBV14 to TRBJ2-3; D call uncertain. This CDR3 spans 14 amino acids. V was clipped by 4 bases and J by 2 bases, with 10 bases between them. Germline V gene sequence: CDR1 SGHDN, CDR2 FVKESK. The CDR3 reads CASSPHIFTDTQYF. CDR3 nucleotides: TGTGCCAGCAGCCCCCATATATTCACAGATACGCAGTATTTT.

The rearrangement uses TRBV10-1 and TRBJ2-3; D unclear. The CDR3 contains 14 residues. Trimming stripped 3 bases from V and 2 bases from J, with 9 bases between. In germline, CDR1 is WNHNN, CDR2 SYGVQD (reference sequence). In DNA, the CDR3 is TGCGCCAGCAGTGAAGGCCTGAACACAGATACGCAGTATTTT. This codes for CASSEGLNTDTQYF.

V is TRBV3-1 (or the pseudogene TRBV3-2) and J is TRBJ1-4; possibly TRBD1 for D (5 bases). The length of the CDR3 is 13 residues. Germline values: CDR1 LGHDT, CDR2 YNNKEL (reference sequence). V was clipped by 4 bases and J by 7 bases, with 10 bases between them. CDR3 sequence reads: CASSLPGVEKLFF. DNA of the CDR3: TGTGCCAGCAGCCTACCGGGGGTTGAAAAACTGTTTTTT.

This clone was picked up one time. J is TRBJ2-5 and V is TRBV6-4, with D unresolved. Trimming took 8 bases from V and 4 from J, leaving 2 bases between them. There are 9 residues in the CDR3. Germline values: CDR1 MRHNA, CDR2 SNTAGT. CDR3: CASRETQYF. The CDR3 coding sequence is TGTGCCAGCCGAGAGACCCAGTACTTC.

This sequence joins TRBV23-1 and TRBJ2-7; no clear D. TRBV23-1 is marked as an open reading frame, function uncertain. This CDR3 has 11 residues. V gave up 5 bases and J gave up 4 bases, with 6 bases separating them. CDR3: CASSEVYEQYV. The CDR3 DNA sequence: TGCGCCAGCAGTGAGGTTTACGAGCAGTACGTC.

The V gene is TRBV23-1, the J gene TRBJ2-7; TRBD1 agrees at 8 bases. Being an ORF, TRBV23-1 has a function that is uncertain. The CDR3 extends over 15 amino acids. Unmatched junction bases numbered 8, after V lost 0 bases and J lost 7 bases. CDR3 nucleotides: TGCGCCAGCAGTCAATCAAGCCAGGGGGCGAGGGAGCAGTACGTC. It codes for CASSQSSQGAREQYV.

CDR3 DNA sequence: TGTGCCAGCAGCGCAACAGGGTATGGCTACACCTTC. Protein: CASSATGYGYTF. The rearrangement links TRBV11-2 to TRBJ1-2; the D gene is possibly TRBD1 (6 bases). V lost 5 bases, J lost 5 bases, and 9 bases lay in between. This CDR3 has 12 residues. Germline V gives CDR1 SGHAT, CDR2 FQNNGV.

The chain has TRBV5-1 and TRBJ2-2; 11 bases are a match to TRBD1. The CDR3 loop spans 15 amino acids. The trim removed 5 bases at V and 4 bases at J, leaving 4 bases unmatched. Germline-derived CDR1 and CDR2 are SGHRS and YFSETQ. The CDR3, as DNA: TGCGCCAGCAGGCCCGGGACAGGGGGCACCGGGGAGCTGTTTTTT. This encodes CASRPGTGGTGELFF.